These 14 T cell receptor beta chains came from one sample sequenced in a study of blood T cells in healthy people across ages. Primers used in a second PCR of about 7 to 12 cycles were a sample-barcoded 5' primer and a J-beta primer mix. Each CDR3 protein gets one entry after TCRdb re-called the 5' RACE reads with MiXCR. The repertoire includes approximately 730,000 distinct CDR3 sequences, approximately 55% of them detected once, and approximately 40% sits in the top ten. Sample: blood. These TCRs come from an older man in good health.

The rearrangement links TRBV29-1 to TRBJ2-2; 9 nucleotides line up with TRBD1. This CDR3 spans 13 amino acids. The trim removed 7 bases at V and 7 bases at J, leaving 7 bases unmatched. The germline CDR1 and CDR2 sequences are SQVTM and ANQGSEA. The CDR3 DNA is TGCAGCGGGGGAACAGGGGGCATCGGGGAGCTGTTTTTT. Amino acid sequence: CSGGTGGIGELFF.

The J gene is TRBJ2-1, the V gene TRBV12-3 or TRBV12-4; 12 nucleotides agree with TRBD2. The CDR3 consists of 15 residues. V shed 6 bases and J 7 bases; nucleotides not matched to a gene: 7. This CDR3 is CASSQTSGRSNEQFF. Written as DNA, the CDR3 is TGTGCCAGCAGCCAGACTAGCGGGAGATCGAATGAGCAGTTCTTC.

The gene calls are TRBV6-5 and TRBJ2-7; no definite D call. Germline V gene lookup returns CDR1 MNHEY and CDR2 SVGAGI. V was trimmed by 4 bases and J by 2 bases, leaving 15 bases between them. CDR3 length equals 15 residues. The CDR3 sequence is CASSLGYGNTYEQYF. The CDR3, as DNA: TGTGCCAGCAGTTTAGGGTATGGAAACACCTACGAGCAGTACTTC.

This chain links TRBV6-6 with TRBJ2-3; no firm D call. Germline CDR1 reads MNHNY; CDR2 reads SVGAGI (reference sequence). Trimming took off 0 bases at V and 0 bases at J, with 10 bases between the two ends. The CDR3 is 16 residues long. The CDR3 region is CASSYSKGFSTDTQYF. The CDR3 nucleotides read TGTGCCAGCAGTTACTCGAAGGGTTTTAGCACAGATACGCAGTATTTT.

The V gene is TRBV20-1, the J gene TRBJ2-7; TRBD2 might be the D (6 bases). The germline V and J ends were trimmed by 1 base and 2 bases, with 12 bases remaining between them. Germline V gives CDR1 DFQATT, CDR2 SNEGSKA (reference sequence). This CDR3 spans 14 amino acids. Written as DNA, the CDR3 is TGCAGTGCTAGAGGGTCAGGGACTCCCTACGAGCAGTACTTC. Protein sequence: CSARGSGTPYEQYF.

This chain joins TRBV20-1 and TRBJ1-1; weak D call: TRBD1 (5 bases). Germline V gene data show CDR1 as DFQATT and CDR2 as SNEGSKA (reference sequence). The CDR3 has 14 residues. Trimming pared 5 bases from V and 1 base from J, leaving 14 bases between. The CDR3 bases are TGCAGTGCTTGGGTGGGGGTCACGAACACTGAAGCTTTCTTT. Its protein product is CSAWVGVTNTEAFF.

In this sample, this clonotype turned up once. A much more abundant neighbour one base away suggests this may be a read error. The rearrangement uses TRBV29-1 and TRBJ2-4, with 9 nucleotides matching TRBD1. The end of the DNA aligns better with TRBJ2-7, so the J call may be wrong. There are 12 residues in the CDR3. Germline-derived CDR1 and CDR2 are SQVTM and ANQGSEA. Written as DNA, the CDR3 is TGCAGCATTGGGGACAGGGCACACGAGCAGTACTTC. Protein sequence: CSIGDRAHEQYF.

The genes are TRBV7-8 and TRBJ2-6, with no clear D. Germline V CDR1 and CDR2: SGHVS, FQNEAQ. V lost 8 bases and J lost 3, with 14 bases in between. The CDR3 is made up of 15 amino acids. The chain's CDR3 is CASRRRFGGANVLTF. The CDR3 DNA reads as TGTGCCAGCCGGCGCCGTTTTGGTGGGGCCAACGTCCTGACTTTC. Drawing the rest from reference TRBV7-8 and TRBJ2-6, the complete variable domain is GAGVSQSPRYKVAKRGQDVALRCDPISGHVSLFWYQQALGQGPEFLTYFQNEAQLDKSGLPSDRFFAERPEGSVSTLKIQRTQQEDSAVYLCASRRRFGGANVLTFGAGSRLTVL.

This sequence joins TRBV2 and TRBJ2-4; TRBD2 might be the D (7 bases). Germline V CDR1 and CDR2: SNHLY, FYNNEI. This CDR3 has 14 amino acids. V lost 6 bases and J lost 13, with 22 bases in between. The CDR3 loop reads CASRGGLTGLGQYF. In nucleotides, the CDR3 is TGTGCCAGCAGGGGGGGGTTAACAGGGCTCGGCCAGTACTTC. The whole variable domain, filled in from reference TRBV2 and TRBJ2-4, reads EPEVTQTPSHQVTQMGQEVILRCVPISNHLYFYWYRQILGQKVEFLVSFYNNEISEKSEIFDDQFSVERPDGSNFTLKIRSTKLEDSAMYFCASRGGLTGLGQYFGAGTRLSVL.

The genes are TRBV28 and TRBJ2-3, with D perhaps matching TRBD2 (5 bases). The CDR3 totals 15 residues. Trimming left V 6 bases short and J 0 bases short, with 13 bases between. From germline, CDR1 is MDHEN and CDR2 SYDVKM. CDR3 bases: TGTGCCAGCAGCGAATGGGAGCGGAGCACAGATACGCAGTATTTT. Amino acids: CASSEWERSTDTQYF.

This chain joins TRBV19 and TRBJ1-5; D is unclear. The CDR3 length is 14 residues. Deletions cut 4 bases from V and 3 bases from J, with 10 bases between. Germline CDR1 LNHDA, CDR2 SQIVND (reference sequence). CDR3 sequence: CASSTGLNNQPQHF. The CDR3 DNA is TGTGCCAGTAGTACCGGGTTGAACAATCAGCCCCAGCATTTT.

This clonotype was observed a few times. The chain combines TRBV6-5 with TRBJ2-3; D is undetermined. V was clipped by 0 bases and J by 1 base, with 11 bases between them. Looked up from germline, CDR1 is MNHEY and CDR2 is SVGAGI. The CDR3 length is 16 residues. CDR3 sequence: CASSYSRLRGTDTQYF. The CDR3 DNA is TGTGCCAGCAGTTACTCGAGACTTAGAGGCACAGATACGCAGTATTTT.

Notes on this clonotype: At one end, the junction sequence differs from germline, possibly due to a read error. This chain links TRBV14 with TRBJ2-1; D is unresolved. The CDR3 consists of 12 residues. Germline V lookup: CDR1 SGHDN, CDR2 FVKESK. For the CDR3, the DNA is TGTACCAGCAGCCAAATCCTCTCGGAGCAGTTCTTC. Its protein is CTSSQILSEQFF.

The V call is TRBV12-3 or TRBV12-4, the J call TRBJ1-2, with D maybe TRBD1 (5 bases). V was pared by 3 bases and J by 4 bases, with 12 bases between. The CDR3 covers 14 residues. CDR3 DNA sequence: TGTGCCAGCAGTTTTAAGGGGACGGGCTATGGCTACACCTTC. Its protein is CASSFKGTGYGYTF.